This T cell receptor (beta chain) was captured by sequencing in a study of shared clonotypes between healthy human individuals. TCRdb's table, derived via immunoSEQ multiplex PCR, lists solely in-frame clones and lacks some. The sample has millions of clones, roughly 96% seen once; the top ten hold roughly 0.13%. The CDR3 consists of 13 residues. Germline CDR1 MNHEY, CDR2 SVGAGI. V was clipped by 6 bases and J by 3 bases; unmatched bases: 3. This clone has a single count. Other DNA sequences in the sample encode the same CDR3. The V call is TRBV6-5, the J call TRBJ2-7; 9 bases map to TRBD1. Sequencing was carried out using naive CD4+ T cells sorted from blood. As to subset: CD45RA+ positively selected. This receptor was obtained from a man in his late teens or twenties in good health. In DNA form, the CDR3 reads TGTGCCAGCAGACAGGGGGCTCGCTACGAGCAGTACTTC. It translates to CASRQGARYEQYF.